The 9 T cell receptor beta chains reported below all come from one sample, sequenced in a study of human T cells and chemical hapten exposure. TCRdb ran MiXCR on the RACE reads and lists one entry per CDR3 protein. Of just under 350,000 distinct CDR3 sequences in the sample, around 7% were seen once. Described time point: patch test 1, 2 weeks after DPC sensitization. Described treatment: therapeutic diphenylcyclopropenone sensitization with weekly scalp DPC. The sequenced sample was whole blood, obtained in connection with sensitization to the hapten diphenylcyclopropenone (DPC). The source of these receptors is a woman in her late teens or twenties with alopecia areata. Some clones in this sample may be carry-over from other donors' samples.

V usage is TRBV10-3 and J usage is TRBJ1-1; D gene ambiguous. The CDR3 spans 11 residues. Trimming took off 1 base at V and 3 bases at J, with 0 bases between the two ends. Germline V gene data show CDR1 as ENHRY and CDR2 as SYGVKD. This chain's CDR3 is CAISEYTEAFF. In DNA form, the CDR3 reads TGTGCCATCAGTGAGTACACTGAAGCTTTCTTT.

This clonotype has a handful of counts. The chain has TRBV28 and TRBJ1-5; the D is unclear. Germline values: CDR1 MDHEN, CDR2 SYDVKM. The CDR3 is made up of 16 amino acids. V was shortened by 1 base and J by 3 bases, with 13 bases between the two germline ends. CDR3 sequence reads: CASSLLVWAVNQPQHF. CDR3 nucleotides: TGTGCCAGCAGTTTATTGGTTTGGGCAGTCAATCAGCCCCAGCATTTT.

A few counts support this clonotype. The rearrangement uses TRBV6-5 and TRBJ2-1, with 7 nucleotides matching TRBD1. CDR1 and CDR2 from the germline V gene are MNHEY and SVGAGI. The CDR3 contains 17 residues. The ends lost 7 bases at V and 3 bases at J; junction bases unmatched: 15. The CDR3 bases are TGTGCCAGCAATTCGGGAACCGGGACAGTGCTCTACAATGAGCAGTTCTTC. This gives the protein CASNSGTGTVLYNEQFF.

Ten or more counts support this clonotype. The chain recombines TRBV6-6 with TRBJ2-3; perhaps TRBD1 as D (5 bases). Trimming took off 2 bases at V and 2 bases at J, with 11 bases between the two ends. Germline CDR1 and CDR2: MNHNY and SVGAGI (reference sequence). The CDR3 length is 15 residues. Written as DNA, the CDR3 is TGTGCCAGCAGTTACCAGGACATTCCCACAGATACGCAGTATTTT. Protein: CASSYQDIPTDTQYF.

This clonotype was counted between two and nine times. The chain has TRBV5-6 and TRBJ1-2; D possibly corresponds to TRBD1 (5 bases). The CDR3 extends over 18 amino acids. Trimming shortened V by 4 bases and J by 3 bases, and 25 bases separated the two germline ends. Germline assignment: CDR1 SGHDT and CDR2 YYEEEE. CDR3 DNA: TGTGCCAGCAGCCCGGGTTTGGGGCGGCTGGGCGGTGACTATGGCTACACCTTC. Amino acids: CASSPGLGRLGGDYGYTF.

In this sample, this clonotype turned up a few times. This chain connects TRBV4-3 to TRBJ1-1, with a tentative D call TRBD1 (6 bases). V gave up 0 bases and J gave up 2 bases, with 13 bases separating them. Germline V gene lookup returns CDR1 LGHNA and CDR2 YSLEER. The CDR3 covers 16 residues. CDR3 in amino acids: CASSQDPPGANTEAFF. The CDR3 DNA reads as TGCGCCAGCAGCCAAGATCCTCCAGGGGCTAACACTGAAGCTTTCTTT.

The gene calls are TRBV5-4 and TRBJ2-2, with D tentatively TRBD1 or TRBD2 (5 bases each). Germline assignment: CDR1 SGHNT and CDR2 YYREEE (reference sequence). The CDR3 length is 15 residues. Trimming cost V 0 bases and J 7 bases, with 13 bases left between them. The CDR3 DNA reads TGTGCCAGCAGCTTGGGAGGGGAGTTCGACGGGGAGCTGTTTTTT. Its translation is CASSLGGEFDGELFF. Supplemented by reference TRBV5-4 and TRBJ2-2, the full variable domain reads ETGVTQSPTHLIKTRGQQVTLRCSSQSGHNTVSWYQQALGQGPQFIFQYYREEENGRGNFPPRFSGLQFPNYSSELNVNALELDDSALYLCASSLGGEFDGELFFGEGSRLTVL.

This clonotype turned up a few times. V usage is TRBV12-3 or TRBV12-4 and J usage is TRBJ2-7, with 9 bases aligning to TRBD1. The V and J ends lost 6 bases and 2 bases, in that order; junction bases with no gene match: 5. The CDR3 is 14 residues long. CDR3 sequence reads: CASSRGQGPYEQYF. The CDR3 region has the DNA TGTGCCAGCAGCCGGGGACAGGGACCCTACGAGCAGTACTTC.

This clonotype was observed at least ten times. J is TRBJ2-5 and V is TRBV6-2 or TRBV6-3, with 7 bases fitting TRBD1. Germline V lookup: CDR1 MNHEY, CDR2 SVGEGT. This CDR3 has 14 amino acids. Trimming took 7 bases from V and 1 from J; bases not matched to a gene: 6. This CDR3 reads CASINRGPQETQYF. As DNA, the CDR3 is TGTGCCAGCATCAACAGGGGACCCCAAGAGACCCAGTACTTC.